Listed below are T cell receptor beta chains from one sample, sequenced in a study of blood T cell repertoires in COVID-19. Profiling relied on immunoSEQ multiplex PCR, and the TCRdb table lists in-frame clones only, not all of them. In the table there are over 250,000 clones, 87% of which are singletons. Sequenced material: peripheral blood. The receptors were sampled from a woman in her forties or fifties with acute or convalescent COVID-19. The CDR3 runs from the conserved cysteine through the conserved F or W. D genes are given only for firm matches. Some rows have no size entry. The others give once, few or many, or a class for an expanded clone.

V gene	J gene	clone size	D gene	CDR3 DNA	CDR3 protein
TRBV30	TRBJ2-1	-	-	TGTGCCTGGAATCACAGGGACTACACCTCCTACAATGAGCAGTTCTTC	CAWNHRDYTSYNEQFF
TRBV5-1	TRBJ1-6	-	-	TGCGCCAGCAGCTTGGAAGGGGCGTATGATAATTCACCCCTCCACTTT	CASSLEGAYDNSPLHF
TRBV6-5	TRBJ1-5	-	-	TGTGCCAGCAGTTACTCGACAAATAGCAATCAGCCCCAGCATTTT	CASSYSTNSNQPQHF
TRBV6-5	TRBJ2-2	once	-	TGTGCCAGCAGCCTCCGGGACAAGACCGGGGAGCTGTTTTTT	CASSLRDKTGELFF
TRBV3-1/TRBV3-2	TRBJ2-7	few	-	TGTGCCAGCAGCCGACCCAGGGAACCCGGTGAGCAGTACTTC	CASSRPREPGEQYF
TRBV7-2	TRBJ2-1	-	-	TGTGCCAGCAGCTTAGCTCTGGAGTCGGTCTTC	CASSLALESVF
TRBV7-2	TRBJ2-2	-	TRBD1	TGTGCCAGCAGCTTAGCCGGGACAGAGATCACCGGGGAGCTGTTTTTT	CASSLAGTEITGELFF
TRBV28	TRBJ1-5	-	TRBD1	TGTGCCAGCACCCAGGGGGCCACCCTCAATCAGCCCCAGCATTTT	CASTQGATLNQPQHF
TRBV7-9	TRBJ1-1	-	-	TGTGCCAGCAGCTTAAACGGGGACACTGAAGCTTTCTTT	CASSLNGDTEAFF
TRBV5-1	TRBJ1-6	-	TRBD1	TGCGCCAGCAGCCCGGGGACAGGGGATAATTCACCCCTCCACTTT	CASSPGTGDNSPLHF
TRBV19	TRBJ1-2	-	TRBD1	TGTGCCAGTAGTATATGGGGACAGGTAAAGGATGGCTACACCTTC	CASSIWGQVKDGYTF
TRBV2	TRBJ1-4	-	TRBD1	TGTGCCAGCAGTGCCACAGGGGTTGGAGAAAAACTGTTTTTT	CASSATGVGEKLFF
TRBV4-2	TRBJ1-3	-	-	TGTGCCAGCAGCCAAGATCGGGCAGGGCAAGGAAACACCATATATTTT	CASSQDRAGQGNTIYF
TRBV28	TRBJ2-7	-	TRBD1	TGTGCCAGCGGGGACAGGGCCCACGAGCAGTACTTC	CASGDRAHEQYF
TRBV2	TRBJ2-1	-	TRBD2	TGTGCCAGCAAGGTCGGGGGGGTCAATGAGCAGTTCTTC	CASKVGGVNEQFF
TRBV19	TRBJ2-3	-	-	TGTGCCAGTAGTAGGACAGCTTATACGCAGTATTTT	CASSRTAYTQYF
TRBV4-1	TRBJ2-1	-	TRBD1	TGCGCCAGCAGCCCTGCCCCCCTACAGGGGTGGTACAATGAGCAGTTCTTC	CASSPAPLQGWYNEQFF
TRBV7-2	TRBJ2-1	once	-	TGTGCCAGCAGCCATGCTAGCGTTAGCTCCTACAATGAGCAGTTCTTC	CASSHASVSSYNEQFF
TRBV25-1	TRBJ1-1	-	TRBD1	TGTGCCAGCAGTGAACCCCAGGGGGCGATCAACACTGAAGCTTTCTTT	CASSEPQGAINTEAFF
TRBV7-3	TRBJ2-7	-	-	TGTGCCAGCAGCCCAATTGTCGGCTACGAGCAGTACTTC	CASSPIVGYEQYF
TRBV29-1	TRBJ2-1	-	TRBD1	TGCAGCGCCCCGAGGACAGGGGGGGCCAATGAGCAGTTCTTC	CSAPRTGGANEQFF
TRBV7-2	TRBJ2-2	-	TRBD2	TGTGCCAGCAGCTTACTCGGGGGAGGGCCTCGAGGCGGGGAGCTGTTTTTT	CASSLLGGGPRGGELFF
TRBV10-1	TRBJ2-1	-	TRBD2	TGCGCCAGCAGTCCGGGACTAGCGGGATTATACAATGAGCAGTTCTTC	CASSPGLAGLYNEQFF
TRBV18	TRBJ2-1	-	TRBD2	TGTGCCAGCTCACCCGAAACCGGACTAGCGGGAAATGAGCAGTTCTTC	CASSPETGLAGNEQFF
TRBV9	TRBJ2-2	-	-	TGTGCCAGCAGCGTGGTTGACTGGGCCGGGGAGCTGTTTTTT	CASSVVDWAGELFF
TRBV6-5	TRBJ2-3	-	TRBD1	TGTGCCAGCAGTTACGGGACAGGGGGCACAGATACGCAGTATTTT	CASSYGTGGTDTQYF
TRBV6-1	TRBJ2-7	once	-	TGTGCCAGCAGTGAACCGCCCAGGGTCTACGAGCAGTACTTC	CASSEPPRVYEQYF
TRBV27	TRBJ2-7	-	-	TGTGCCAGCAGCCCGACAGCTGCCTACGAGCAGTACTTC	CASSPTAAYEQYF
TRBV6-2/TRBV6-3	TRBJ1-2	-	TRBD1	TGTGCCAGCAGTGACCCCGGGACAGCACGCTATGGCTACACCTTC	CASSDPGTARYGYTF
TRBV4-1	TRBJ2-2	-	TRBD2	TGCGCCAGCAGGTGGACTAGCGACGGGGAGCTGTTTTTT	CASRWTSDGELFF
TRBV28	TRBJ1-5	-	TRBD1	TGTGCCAGCAGTTCAGTCCGGACAGGGCTACGCAATCAGCCCCAGCATTTT	CASSSVRTGLRNQPQHF
TRBV18	TRBJ2-3	-	-	TGTGCCAGCTCACCCCAAAGTCGCGGGACAGATACGCAGTATTTT	CASSPQSRGTDTQYF
TRBV7-3	TRBJ1-3	-	-	TGTGCCAGCAGCTTAGATGGGGCCTCCTCTGGAAACACCATATATTTT	CASSLDGASSGNTIYF
TRBV5-6	TRBJ2-1	-	-	TGTGCCAGCAGCTTTGGACAATTGTACAATGAGCAGTTCTTC	CASSFGQLYNEQFF
TRBV5-4	TRBJ1-4	-	-	TGTGCCAGCAGCCGGGGGGGGAGTGAGGAAAAACTGTTTTTT	CASSRGGSEEKLFF
TRBV4-1	TRBJ1-1	-	TRBD1	TGCGCCAGCAGCCCTACGGACAGGGAGGGGACTGAAGCTTTCTTT	CASSPTDREGTEAFF
TRBV6-5	TRBJ1-2	-	-	TGTGCCAGCAGCCCGGGTTATGGCTACACCTTC	CASSPGYGYTF
TRBV7-7	TRBJ2-1	-	TRBD1	TGTGCTAGCAGCTTAACTAGACAGGGGAGTGAGCAGTTCTTC	CASSLTRQGSEQFF
TRBV15	TRBJ2-1	-	TRBD1	TGTGCCACCGGACAGGGCGCCTACAATGAGCAGTTCTTC	CATGQGAYNEQFF
TRBV5-1	TRBJ2-2	-	-	TGCGCCAGCAGCCCAGGGGGGACCGGGGAGCTGTTTTTT	CASSPGGTGELFF
TRBV14	TRBJ1-6	-	-	TGTGCCAGCAGCGGACAGATTAATTCACCCCTCCACTTT	CASSGQINSPLHF
TRBV29-1	TRBJ1-1	-	TRBD1	TGCAGCGCCACAGGGGGCACTGAAGCTTTCTTT	CSATGGTEAFF
TRBV4-1	TRBJ2-7	-	TRBD1	TGCGCCAGCAGCCCCCAGGGGGCGAGGGGGCGGTTAGCGTACTTC	CASSPQGARGRLAYF